Sequencing of this T cell receptor beta chain was carried out in a study of spatial heterogeneity in lung cancer. This clonotype was picked up many times. The time point: blood at routine non-recurrence follow-up after resection. The study sequenced unsorted whole RNA from tumor, nontumor lung or frozen PBMC. Germline loops: CDR1 MNHEY, CDR2 SVGAGI. Trimming took 8 bases from V and 1 from J, leaving 14 bases between them. CDR3 length: 14 residues. TCRdb redid the calling of the 5' RACE reads with MiXCR, one entry per CDR3 protein. The sample contains 95,000 to 130,000 distinct CDR3 sequences, over 9% of which appear only once.

The clonotype was recovered from a male donor with early-stage non-small cell lung cancer. V gene TRBV6-5 combines with J gene TRBJ2-5; the D call may be TRBD1 or TRBD2 (5 bases each). The starting material was PBMCs, obtained at follow-up. The CDR3 sequence: CASQGGRAQETQYF. In DNA, the CDR3 is TGTGCCAGCCAAGGAGGCAGGGCCCAAGAGACCCAGTACTTC.